The table lists the clone carrying this TCR beta chain with a count of one. The antigen is unknown. Researchers ran immunoSEQ v3.0 at survey level. This table comes from immunoSEQ multiplex PCR, and its TCRdb copy is limited to in-frame clones, with some not included. The sample lists about 17,000 clones, roughly nine tenths occurring once. These data belong to a study of long-term antiretroviral therapy in people with HIV. Notes on the study in general: Within the repertoire, clones expanded before ART were dominant at all time points. Repertoires looked antigen-experienced, with only a slight naive shift after ART. With ART, diversity went up but was still lower than in transplant donor controls. Someone took the blood between the mid-2000s and the late 2010s, maybe while older ART regimens were in use.

This sequence was found in a man aged 60-69 years with HIV. Sequenced here: unsorted PBMCs, sampled 0.3 years after starting antiretroviral therapy.

CDR3: CASSRQGSNQPQHF. The CDR3 region has the DNA TGTGCCAGCAGTCGTCAGGGTAGCAATCAGCCCCAGCATTTT. The gene calls are TRBV6-5 and TRBJ1-5; D is possibly TRBD1 (5 bases). CDR1 is MNHEY, CDR2 SVGAGI, per germline. The CDR3 is 14 amino acids. V gave up 5 bases and J gave up 0 bases, with 8 bases separating them.